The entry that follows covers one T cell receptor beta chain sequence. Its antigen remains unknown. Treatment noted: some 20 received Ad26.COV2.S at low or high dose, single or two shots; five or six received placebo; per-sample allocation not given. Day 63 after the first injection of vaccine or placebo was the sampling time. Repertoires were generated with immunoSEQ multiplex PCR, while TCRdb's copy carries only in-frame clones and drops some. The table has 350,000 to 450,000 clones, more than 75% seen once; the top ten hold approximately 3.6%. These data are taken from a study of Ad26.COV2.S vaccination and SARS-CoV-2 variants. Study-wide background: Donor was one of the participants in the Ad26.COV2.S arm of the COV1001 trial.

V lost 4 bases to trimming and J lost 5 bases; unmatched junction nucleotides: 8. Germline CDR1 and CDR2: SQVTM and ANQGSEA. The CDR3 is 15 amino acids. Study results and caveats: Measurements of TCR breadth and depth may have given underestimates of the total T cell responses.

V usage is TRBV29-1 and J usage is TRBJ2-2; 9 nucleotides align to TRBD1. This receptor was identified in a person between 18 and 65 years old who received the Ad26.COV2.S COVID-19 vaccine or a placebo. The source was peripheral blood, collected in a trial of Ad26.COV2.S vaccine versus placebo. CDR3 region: CSVVGGTGFTGELFF. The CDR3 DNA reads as TGCAGCGTTGTAGGAGGGACAGGGTTTACCGGGGAGCTGTTTTTT.